These 19 T cell receptor beta chains originate from one sample sequenced in a study of graft-versus-host responses after intestinal transplantation. No antigen is known for these receptors. Measured with immunoSEQ multiplex PCR; TCRdb has only the in-frame clones, and not every one. The repertoire holds 50,000 or so clones, with roughly 91% as singletons. The sample consisted of unstimulated CD4+ T cells sorted from spleen or lymph node cells, taken before transplant. These receptors originate from a human donor who was the organ donor for an intestinal transplant.

The table lists this clone with a count of one. This chain links TRBV7-9 with TRBJ2-5, with 16 bases matching TRBD2. The V and J ends lost 5 bases and 5 bases, in that order; junction bases with no gene match: 5. CDR1 is SEHNR and CDR2 is FQNEAQ in the germline V gene (reference sequence). The CDR3 sequence is 16 residues long. CDR3 in DNA: TGTGCCAGCAGCGCGGGACTAGCGGGAGGGGGTGAGACCCAGTACTTC. The encoded protein is CASSAGLAGGGETQYF.

The chain uses TRBV28 and TRBJ2-7; D call uncertain. Trimming removed 3 bases at V and 5 bases at J, with 5 bases between. The CDR3 consists of 11 residues. Looked up from germline, CDR1 is MDHEN and CDR2 is SYDVKM. CDR3 nucleotides: TGTGCCAGCAGTTTCTGGAACGAGCAGTACTTC. Translating it yields CASSFWNEQYF.

Points on this clone: The same CDR3 arises from other DNA sequences in this sample as well. J is TRBJ2-1 and V is TRBV4-2; a possible D gene is TRBD1 (6 bases). Deletions cut 1 base from V and 3 bases from J, with 19 bases between. The CDR3 spans 18 residues. The germline gives CDR1 LGHNA, CDR2 YNFKEQ. CDR3 amino acids: CASSQVLLGGEGYNEQFF. The CDR3 nucleotides read TGTGCCAGCAGCCAAGTATTATTAGGGGGTGAGGGCTACAATGAGCAGTTCTTC.

The V gene is TRBV28, the J gene TRBJ2-6; a weak D match, TRBD2 (6 bases). The CDR3 consists of 18 residues. The ends were cut back, 3 bases at V and 2 bases at J, with 17 bases in the middle. Per the germline V gene, CDR1 is MDHEN and CDR2 is SYDVKM. The CDR3 DNA follows: TGTGCCAGCAGTTTTGGGCAGCTGCCGGGGGCTGGGGCCAACGTCCTGACTTTC. Its translation is CASSFGQLPGAGANVLTF.

This clone was counted a few times. V is TRBV7-8 and J is TRBJ2-7, with D perhaps matching TRBD1 (6 bases). Germline V gene data show CDR1 as SGHVS and CDR2 as FQNEAQ. The CDR3 sequence is 13 residues long. V lost 5 bases and J 5 bases, leaving 13 bases between the germline ends. The CDR3 spells CASSPPGTNEQYF. DNA for the CDR3: TGTGCCAGCAGCCCCCCCGGGACAAACGAGCAGTACTTC.

V and J are TRBV19 and TRBJ2-3; D perhaps matches TRBD1 (6 bases). The V end lost 6 bases, the J end lost 5 bases, and 12 bases lay between the germline ends. The germline gives CDR1 LNHDA, CDR2 SQIVND (reference sequence). The CDR3 length is 13 residues. The CDR3 sequence: CASRMNREDTQYF. Written as DNA, the CDR3 is TGTGCCAGTAGGATGAACAGGGAAGATACGCAGTATTTT.

The chain combines TRBV7-2 with TRBJ2-1; D is undetermined. V was shortened by 3 bases and J by 8 bases, with 5 bases between the two germline ends. The CDR3 totals 11 residues. Germline V gene lookup returns CDR1 SGHTA and CDR2 FQGNSA. CDR3 sequence (DNA): TGTGCCAGCAGCTTCCAGTATGAGCAGTTCTTC. Its protein product is CASSFQYEQFF.

The chain joins TRBV4-2 to TRBJ2-5; perhaps TRBD2 as D (5 bases). Trimming shortened V by 0 bases and J by 2 bases, and 25 bases separated the two germline ends. CDR3 length: 20 residues. Germline values: CDR1 LGHNA, CDR2 YNFKEQ. The DNA for the CDR3 is TGTGCCAGCAGCCAAGACGCGGTGGCTAGCCCAGGTCCGGCGCAAGAGACCCAGTACTTC. Protein: CASSQDAVASPGPAQETQYF.

This sequence joins TRBV11-2 and TRBJ2-7, with a possible D match to TRBD2 (6 bases). This CDR3 contains 15 residues. The V end lost 4 bases, the J end lost 2 bases, and 15 bases lay between the germline ends. From germline, CDR1 is SGHAT and CDR2 FQNNGV. The CDR3 region has the DNA TGTGCCAGCAGCTCTCGGAGGGCCCGGGCCTACGAGCAGTACTTC. Amino acids: CASSSRRARAYEQYF. Full variable domain (remainder filled in from reference TRBV11-2 and TRBJ2-7): EAGVAQSPRYKIIEKRQSVAFWCNPISGHATLYWYQQILGQGPKLLIQFQNNGVVDDSQLPKDRFSAERLKGVDSTLKIQPAKLEDSAVYLCASSSRRARAYEQYFGPGTRLTVT.

This clone appeared a single time. The chain combines TRBV5-1 with TRBJ2-7; D is perhaps TRBD2 (6 bases). This CDR3 comprises 16 residues. Trimming left V 3 bases short and J 5 bases short, with 21 bases between. Germline assignment: CDR1 SGHRS and CDR2 YFSETQ. In nucleotides, the CDR3 is TGCGCCAGCAGCTCGGGCAGGCTGACTAGTTTCGACGAGCAGTACTTC. Residues: CASSSGRLTSFDEQYF.

This chain joins TRBV29-1 and TRBJ1-2, with a weak D call TRBD1 (6 bases). The germline CDR1 and CDR2 sequences are SQVTM and ANQGSEA. Trimming pared 2 bases from V and 4 bases from J, leaving 11 bases between. The CDR3 has 13 amino acids. CDR3 loop: CSVESQGSYGYTF. The DNA for the CDR3 is TGCAGCGTTGAATCACAGGGTTCCTATGGCTACACCTTC.

The chain carries TRBV6-1 and TRBJ2-1; a weak D match, TRBD2 (7 bases). Germline V gene sequence: CDR1 MNHNS, CDR2 SASEGT. This CDR3 spans 16 amino acids. V lost 0 bases and J 4 bases, leaving 13 bases between the germline ends. The CDR3 reads CASSEAGGAGYNEQFF. DNA for the CDR3: TGTGCCAGCAGTGAAGCAGGGGGGGCAGGGTACAATGAGCAGTTCTTC.

The V call is TRBV4-2, the J call TRBJ1-2; TRBD1 matches 8 bases. Germline-derived CDR1 and CDR2 are LGHNA and YNFKEQ. The junction had 11 bases not matched to a gene; V was cut back by 4 bases and J by 4 bases. The CDR3 is 16 amino acids. In nucleotides, the CDR3 is TGTGCCAGCAGCCCGACACATCGTACAGGGGGCTATGGCTACACCTTC. It specifies CASSPTHRTGGYGYTF.

The gene calls are TRBV6-1 and TRBJ2-3; D is ambiguous. The CDR3 runs 16 residues. CDR1 and CDR2 (germline): MNHNS, SASEGT. Trimming stripped 2 bases from V and 0 bases from J, with 12 bases between. As DNA, the CDR3 is TGTGCCAGCAGTGAATACAGTTTGGTTAGCACAGATACGCAGTATTTT. Its protein is CASSEYSLVSTDTQYF.

The rearrangement joins TRBV4-3 to TRBJ2-3; the D gene is possibly TRBD2 (6 bases). In germline, CDR1 is LGHNA, CDR2 YSLEER. The CDR3 is 16 amino acids. V lost 0 bases to trimming and J lost 4 bases, with 14 bases between them. Written as DNA, the CDR3 is TGCGCCAGCAGCCAAGATGGAGGGGCTAGCGCAGATACGCAGTATTTT. Translation gives CASSQDGGASADTQYF.

V and J are TRBV4-3 and TRBJ1-2, with 9 bases aligning to TRBD1. Looked up from germline, CDR1 is LGHNA and CDR2 is YSLEER. V was clipped by 4 bases and J by 8 bases; unmatched bases: 11. The length of the CDR3 is 15 residues. CDR3 protein: CASSLTRGQGAGYTF. The CDR3 coding sequence is TGCGCCAGCAGCCTAACTCGGGGACAGGGTGCCGGCTACACCTTC.

V usage is TRBV6-5 and J usage is TRBJ1-5; 10 nucleotides agree with TRBD1. The CDR3 sequence is 14 residues long. Germline CDR1 is MNHEY and CDR2 is SVGAGI. The V and J ends lost 5 bases and 9 bases, in that order; junction bases with no gene match: 7. The DNA for the CDR3 is TGTGCCAGCAGTATCGGACAGGGGGTTCGGCCCCAGCATTTT. Protein product: CASSIGQGVRPQHF.

The rearrangement uses TRBV7-2 and TRBJ2-1; TRBD2 matches at 7 bases. V shed 0 bases, J shed 0 bases, and the junction held 20 bases outside the gene matches. This CDR3 comprises 22 residues. Germline assignment: CDR1 SGHTA and CDR2 FQGNSA. DNA of the CDR3: TGTGCCAGCAGCTTAGCCAAACTTTATGGGCGGGAGCCCCTAAGCTCCTACAATGAGCAGTTCTTC. Amino acid sequence: CASSLAKLYGREPLSSYNEQFF.

The chain links TRBV9 to TRBJ2-5; D might be TRBD2 (5 bases). The V gene's germline CDR1 is SGDLS and CDR2 YYNGEE. Trimming shortened V by 0 bases and J by 0 bases, and 6 bases separated the two germline ends. This CDR3 has 14 amino acids. In DNA, the CDR3 is TGTGCCAGCAGCGTAGCGGGGTACCAAGAGACCCAGTACTTC. It encodes CASSVAGYQETQYF.